These 18 T cell receptor beta chains share one sample of origin, sequenced in a study of CD8 T cells in ankylosing spondylitis. TCRdb re-analysed the 5' RACE reads in MiXCR, keeping a single row per CDR3 protein. The sample lists under 450,000 distinct CDR3 sequences, roughly 22% occurring once. Material: blood, either unsorted or a sorted T cell fraction (not recorded which). These receptors came from a male donor with ankylosing spondylitis or in good health (not recorded which).

This clonotype appeared once. V is TRBV6-1 and J is TRBJ2-7; 8 nucleotides match TRBD1. The V segment lost 6 bases and the J segment 5 bases; nucleotides outside the gene matches: 12. The CDR3 consists of 15 residues. Germline-derived CDR1 and CDR2 are MNHNS and SASEGT. CDR3: CASREDRAPWDEQYF. Here the CDR3 DNA reads TGTGCCAGCAGAGAGGACAGGGCCCCCTGGGACGAGCAGTACTTC.

A few counts support this clonotype. The chain employs TRBV5-5 and TRBJ2-3; perhaps TRBD1 as D (6 bases). V was clipped by 2 bases and J by 2 bases, with 21 bases between them. The germline gives CDR1 SGHKS, CDR2 YYEKEE (reference sequence). The CDR3 is 18 amino acids. CDR3 DNA sequence: TGTGCCAGCAGCTTACACGCCTTCCGGGACACGTTCACAGATACGCAGTATTTT. Its protein is CASSLHAFRDTFTDTQYF.

The rearrangement links TRBV27 to TRBJ2-1; maybe TRBD2 (6 bases). This CDR3 region has 15 residues. The germline V and J ends were trimmed by 4 bases and 6 bases, with 16 bases remaining between them. The V gene's germline CDR1 is MNHEY and CDR2 SMNVEV (reference sequence). DNA of the CDR3: TGTGCCAGCAGTTACGCAGGTGGAGGGCTCAATGAGCAGTTCTTC. Protein sequence: CASSYAGGGLNEQFF.

The sample holds a few counts of this clonotype. The rearrangement joins TRBV28 to TRBJ1-6, with D perhaps matching TRBD1 (5 bases). CDR3 size: 15 residues. The V end lost 5 bases, the J end lost 15 bases, and 23 bases lay between the germline ends. Germline loops: CDR1 MDHEN, CDR2 SYDVKM. DNA of the CDR3: TGTGCCAGCAGTCCCACCGGGACGGCTAAGCCCGGCCTCCACTTT. Translation: CASSPTGTAKPGLHF.

This clonotype has just a few counts. The V call is TRBV6-5, the J call TRBJ2-7, with a tentative D call TRBD2 (5 bases). The CDR3 has 14 residues. CDR1 is MNHEY, CDR2 SVGAGI, per germline. Trimming stripped 5 bases from V and 2 bases from J, with 13 bases between. CDR3 region: CASSHRGTPYEQYF. CDR3 bases: TGTGCCAGCAGTCACCGGGGAACCCCCTACGAGCAGTACTTC.

This clonotype has at least ten counts. This chain uses TRBV12-3 or TRBV12-4 with TRBJ2-1; D gene unclear. The CDR3 is made up of 13 amino acids. V was clipped by 7 bases and J by 6 bases, with 13 bases between them. The CDR3 nucleotides read TGTGCCAGCATCTCACAGAACGCCAATGAGCAGTTCTTC. This gives the protein CASISQNANEQFF.

In this sample, this clonotype turned up a few times. This sequence joins TRBV7-8 and TRBJ2-1; the D is unclear. The germline V gene encodes CDR1 SGHVS and CDR2 FQNEAQ. The CDR3 has 12 amino acids. The ends were cut back, 1 base at V and 10 bases at J, with 8 bases in the middle. CDR3 region: CASSLGQLEQFF. The CDR3 nucleotides read TGTGCCAGCAGCTTAGGCCAGCTAGAGCAGTTCTTC.

The DNA for the CDR3 is TGTGCCAGCAGCCCCACCGGACTAGCGGGCGATGAGCAGTTCTTC. It specifies CASSPTGLAGDEQFF. V is TRBV9 and J is TRBJ2-1, with 11 bases that match TRBD2. V dropped 4 bases and J dropped 8; count of bases not matched to a gene: 8. Germline V CDR1 and CDR2: SGDLS, YYNGEE. CDR3 length: 15 residues. The complete variable domain, with remaining parts taken from reference TRBV9 and TRBJ2-1, reads DSGVTQTPKHLITATGQRVTLRCSPRSGDLSVYWYQQSLDQGLQFLIQYYNGEERAKGNILERFSAQQFPDLHSELNLSSLELGDSALYFCASSPTGLAGDEQFFGPGTRLTVL.

This clonotype was picked up a small number of times. The chain employs TRBV12-3 or TRBV12-4 and TRBJ1-1, with D possibly TRBD1 on 6 matching bases. The CDR3 loop spans 11 amino acids. V was clipped by 8 bases and J by 8 bases, with 12 bases between them. The CDR3: CASLGGPEAFF. In DNA, the CDR3 is TGTGCCAGCTTGGGGGGGCCAGAAGCTTTCTTT.

This sequence joins TRBV5-5 and TRBJ2-7; TRBD1 agrees at 7 bases. This CDR3 has 13 residues. Germline V gene data show CDR1 as SGHKS and CDR2 as YYEKEE (reference sequence). V lost 5 bases, J lost 3 bases, and 5 bases stayed unmatched. The CDR3 spells CASRTGTDYEQYF. The CDR3 DNA reads as TGTGCCAGCAGAACCGGGACAGACTACGAGCAGTACTTC.

Comments on this clonotype: A read error may be the cause here, since a much bigger clone is one base away. This chain connects TRBV12-3 or TRBV12-4 to TRBJ2-5; 8 bases map to TRBD1. V trimming: 5 bases; J trimming: 5 bases; junction bases outside the gene matches: 13. The CDR3 has 16 amino acids. DNA for the CDR3: TGTGCCAGCAGTCCCCGAGGCGAGACAGGGGAGGAGACCCAGTACTTC. As protein: CASSPRGETGEETQYF.

This clonotype was seen at least ten times. The J gene is TRBJ2-6, the V gene TRBV6-4, with TRBD1 matching over 7 bases. With 4 bases clipped from V and 1 base from J, the junction kept 7 bases outside the gene matches. Per germline, CDR1 MRHNA and CDR2 SNTAGT. The CDR3 has 17 amino acids. Here the CDR3 reads CASSGGGDGSGANVLTF. Written as DNA, the CDR3 is TGTGCCAGCAGTGGAGGGGGCGATGGATCTGGGGCCAACGTCCTGACTTTC.

The V gene is TRBV5-1, the J gene TRBJ2-1; 8 nucleotides match TRBD2. The CDR3 has 14 amino acids. CDR1 is SGHRS and CDR2 is YFSETQ in the germline V gene. With 5 bases clipped from V and 4 bases from J, the junction kept 5 bases outside the gene matches. The CDR3 nucleotides are TGCGCCAGCAGGCTCGGGGGGGAATACAATGAGCAGTTCTTC. Translation: CASRLGGEYNEQFF.

There are a few counts of this clonotype. The V and J genes are TRBV5-1 and TRBJ2-3, with 9 bases fitting TRBD1. The CDR3 has 15 amino acids. V lost 0 bases to trimming and J lost 3 bases; unmatched junction nucleotides: 2. Germline CDR1 is SGHRS and CDR2 is YFSETQ. The CDR3 loop is CASSLAQGATDTQYF. DNA of the CDR3: TGCGCCAGCAGCTTGGCACAGGGGGCGACAGATACGCAGTATTTT.

The rearrangement uses TRBV29-1 and TRBJ2-5, with a tentative D call TRBD2 (6 bases). V was trimmed by 6 bases and J by 5 bases, leaving 19 bases between them. The germline CDR1 and CDR2 sequences are SQVTM and ANQGSEA. The CDR3 is 14 residues long. CDR3 coding DNA: TGCAGCGTCATCCTGACTAGGTGGGGGGAGACCCAGTACTTC. Its translation is CSVILTRWGETQYF.

Only a few counts were recorded for this clonotype. The rearrangement joins TRBV20-1 to TRBJ1-5; 9 positions match TRBD1. Germline CDR1 and CDR2: DFQATT and SNEGSKA (reference sequence). This CDR3 is 15 amino acids long. Germline trimming cut 6 bases from V and 9 bases from J; bases unmatched to any gene: 15. CDR3 sequence (DNA): TGCAGTGCGGGGAAACAGGGGGCTGAGAGTGGGCCCCAGCATTTT. It is translated as CSAGKQGAESGPQHF.

The chain joins TRBV12-3 or TRBV12-4 to TRBJ2-3; D gene uncertain. The CDR3 has 14 amino acids. V was clipped by 3 bases and J by 6 bases, with 13 bases between them. For the CDR3, the DNA is TGTGCCAGCAGTTTCACAACCCTGAGGGATACGCAGTATTTT. Protein product: CASSFTTLRDTQYF.

The V gene is TRBV6-2 or TRBV6-3, the J gene TRBJ2-1, with 8 bases aligning to TRBD1. Germline values: CDR1 MNHEY, CDR2 SVGEGT. V lost 2 bases to trimming and J lost 2 bases; unmatched junction nucleotides: 2. This CDR3 has 15 residues. CDR3 sequence (DNA): TGTGCCAGCAGTTACAGCAGGGGGCCCTACAATGAGCAGTTCTTC. Protein: CASSYSRGPYNEQFF.